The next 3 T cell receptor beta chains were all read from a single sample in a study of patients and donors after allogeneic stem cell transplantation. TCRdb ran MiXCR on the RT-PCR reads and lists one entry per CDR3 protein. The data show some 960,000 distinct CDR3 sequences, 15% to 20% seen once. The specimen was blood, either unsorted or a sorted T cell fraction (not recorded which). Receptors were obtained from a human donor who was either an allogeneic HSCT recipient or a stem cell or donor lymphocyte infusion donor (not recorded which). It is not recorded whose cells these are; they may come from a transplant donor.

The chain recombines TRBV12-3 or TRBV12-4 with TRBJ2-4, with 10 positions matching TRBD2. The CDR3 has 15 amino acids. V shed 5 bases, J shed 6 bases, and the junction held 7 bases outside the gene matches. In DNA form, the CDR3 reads TGTGCCAGCAGTACCGGGACTAGCGAATCAAACATTCAGTACTTC. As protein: CASSTGTSESNIQYF.

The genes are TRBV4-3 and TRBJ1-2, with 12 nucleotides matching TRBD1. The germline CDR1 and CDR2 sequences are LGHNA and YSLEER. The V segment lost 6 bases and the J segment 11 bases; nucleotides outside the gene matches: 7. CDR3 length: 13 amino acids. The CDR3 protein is CASSRDRGLGYTF. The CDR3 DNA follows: TGCGCCAGCAGTCGGGACAGGGGGCTGGGATACACCTTC.

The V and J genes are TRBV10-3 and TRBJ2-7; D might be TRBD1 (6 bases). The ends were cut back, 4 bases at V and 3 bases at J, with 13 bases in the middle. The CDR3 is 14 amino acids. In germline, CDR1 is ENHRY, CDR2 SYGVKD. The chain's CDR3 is CAISVKDSLYEQYF. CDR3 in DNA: TGTGCCATCAGTGTCAAGGACAGTCTCTACGAGCAGTACTTC.